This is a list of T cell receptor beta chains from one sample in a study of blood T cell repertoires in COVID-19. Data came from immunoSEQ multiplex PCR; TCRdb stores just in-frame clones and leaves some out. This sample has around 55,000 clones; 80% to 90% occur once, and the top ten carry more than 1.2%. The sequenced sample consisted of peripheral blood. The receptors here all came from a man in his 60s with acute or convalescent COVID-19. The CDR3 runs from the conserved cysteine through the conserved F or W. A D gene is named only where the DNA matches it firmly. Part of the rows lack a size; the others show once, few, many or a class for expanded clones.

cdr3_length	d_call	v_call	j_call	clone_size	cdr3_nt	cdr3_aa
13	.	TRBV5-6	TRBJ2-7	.	TGTGCCAGCAGCTTCCCACAGGGCTACGAGCAGTACTTC	CASSFPQGYEQYF
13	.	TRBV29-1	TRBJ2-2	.	TGCAGCGTTGAAGACAGGGCCACCGGGGAGCTGTTTTTT	CSVEDRATGELFF
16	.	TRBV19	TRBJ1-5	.	TGTGCCAGTACTACCTCGCGCGTCGGTAGCAATCAGCCCCAGCATTTT	CASTTSRVGSNQPQHF
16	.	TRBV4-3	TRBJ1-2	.	TGCGCCAGCAGCCAAGCCGGGGGGGGAGTAAGGGATGGCTACACCTTC	CASSQAGGGVRDGYTF
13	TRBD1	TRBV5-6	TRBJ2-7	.	TGTGCCAGCAGCAAACAGGGGACCGACGAGCAGTACTTC	CASSKQGTDEQYF
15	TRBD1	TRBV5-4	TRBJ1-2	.	TGTGCCAGCAGCTTCCTGGACAGGACCAACTATGGCTACACCTTC	CASSFLDRTNYGYTF
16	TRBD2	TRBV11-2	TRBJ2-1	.	TGTGCCAGCAGCTTAGGCGGGACTAGCGGGGTGAATGAGCAGTTCTTC	CASSLGGTSGVNEQFF
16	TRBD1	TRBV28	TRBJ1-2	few	TGTGCCAGCAGTTTATCCCCCGGACAGGATGACTATGGCTACACCTTC	CASSLSPGQDDYGYTF
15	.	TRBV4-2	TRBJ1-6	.	TGTGCCAGCAGCCATGATCGCGACAGGCGATCACCCCTCCACTTT	CASSHDRDRRSPLHF
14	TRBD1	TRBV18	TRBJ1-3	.	TGTGCCAGCTCACCATCCGGGACAGAAAACACCATATATTTT	CASSPSGTENTIYF
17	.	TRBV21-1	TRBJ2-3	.	TGTGCCAGCAGCACGTCCGCCGGGACAGACCTCACAGATACGCAGTATTTT	CASSTSAGTDLTDTQYF
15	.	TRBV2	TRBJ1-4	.	TGTGCCAGCAGTGAATTGACTTCAACTAATGAAAAACTGTTTTTT	CASSELTSTNEKLFF
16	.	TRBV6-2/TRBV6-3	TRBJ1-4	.	TGTGCCAGCAGCTTGGGACAACCAGCAACTAATGAAAAACTGTTTTTT	CASSLGQPATNEKLFF
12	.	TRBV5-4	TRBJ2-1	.	TGTGCCAGCAGTCCCCTCCACAATGAGCAGTTCTTC	CASSPLHNEQFF
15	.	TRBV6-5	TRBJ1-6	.	TGTGCCAGTGATGCCGCGGGCAGACGGAATTCACCCCTCCACTTT	CASDAAGRRNSPLHF
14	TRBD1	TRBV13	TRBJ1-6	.	TGTGCCAGCAGCTTAAACAGGGGAAATTCACCCCTCCACTTT	CASSLNRGNSPLHF
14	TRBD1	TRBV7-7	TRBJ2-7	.	TGTGCTAGCAGCTTAGCGGACAGGGGTTACGAGCAGTACTTC	CASSLADRGYEQYF
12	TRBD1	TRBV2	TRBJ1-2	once	TGTGCCAGCAGTGGACAGGGGGGCGGCTACACCTTC	CASSGQGGGYTF
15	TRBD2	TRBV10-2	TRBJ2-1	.	TGCGCCAGCAGGGGACTAGCGGGAGTGTACAATGAGCAGTTCTTC	CASRGLAGVYNEQFF
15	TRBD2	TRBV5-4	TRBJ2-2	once	TGTGCCAGCAGCCCTACGGGACTAGCGGGAGGAGAGCTGTTTTTT	CASSPTGLAGGELFF
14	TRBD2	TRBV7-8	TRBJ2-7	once	TGTGCCAGCAGCTCACTTGGACTAGTTAACGAGCAGTACTTC	CASSSLGLVNEQYF
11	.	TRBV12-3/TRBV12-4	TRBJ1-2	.	TGTGCCAGCAGCCCCCCGCCAGGGTACACCTTC	CASSPPPGYTF
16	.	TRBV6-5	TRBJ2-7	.	TGTGCCAGCAGTTTGCAGGCACCTCCAAGCTCCTACGAGCAGTACTTC	CASSLQAPPSSYEQYF
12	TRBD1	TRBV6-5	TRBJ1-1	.	TGTGCCAGCAGTTACGCCGGGACAGGAGCTTTCTTT	CASSYAGTGAFF
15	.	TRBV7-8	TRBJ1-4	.	TGTGCCAGCAGCTTACGGACAGATACTAATGAAAAACTGTTTTTT	CASSLRTDTNEKLFF
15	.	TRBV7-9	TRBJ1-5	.	TGTGCCAGCAGTCGGACAGTACGGGCACGTCAGCCCCAGCATTTT	CASSRTVRARQPQHF
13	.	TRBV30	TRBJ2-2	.	TGTGCCTGGGGACAGGGAGGGACCGGGGAGCTGTTTTTT	CAWGQGGTGELFF
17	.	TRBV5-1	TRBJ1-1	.	TGCGCCAGCAGCTTGGGGGGAGGTGGGAACATGAACACTGAAGCTTTCTTT	CASSLGGGGNMNTEAFF
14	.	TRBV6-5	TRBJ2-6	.	TGTGCCAGCCGAGGGCTCTCTGGGGCCAACGTCCTGACTTTC	CASRGLSGANVLTF
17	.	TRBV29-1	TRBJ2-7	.	TGCAGCGTTGTTTATGGATCGGGCGGGGGCAAAGGCTACGAGCAGTACTTC	CSVVYGSGGGKGYEQYF
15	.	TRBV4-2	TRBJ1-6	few	TGTGCCAGCAGCCAGGGGGACTTGGGTAATTCACCCCTCCACTTT	CASSQGDLGNSPLHF